The TCR beta chain described here comes from a study of EBV T-cell therapy then PD-1 blockade in nasopharyngeal carcinoma. Treatment given: AdE1-LMPpoly-expanded autologous EBV-specific T-cell therapy followed by anti-PD-1 nivolumab. Here immunoSEQ multiplex PCR was the method, and the copy in TCRdb shows in-frame clones only, minus some. This table holds about 17,000 clones, 75% to 90% found once. The germline gives CDR1 SGHNT, CDR2 YYREEE (reference sequence). The CDR3 is 13 residues long. V lost 0 bases and J lost 0, with 3 bases in between. Concerning this clone itself: Its antigen is currently unknown.

Sequenced material: CD8+ T cells from blood, taken at day 0 from a patient whose treatment included autologous EBV-specific T cells and nivolumab. The clonotype was recovered from a man between 35 and 55 years old with nasopharyngeal carcinoma. The rearrangement links TRBV5-4 to TRBJ1-1, with unresolved D. CDR3 sequence (DNA): TGTGCCAGCAGCTTGGCTGTGAACACTGAAGCTTTCTTT. It is translated as CASSLAVNTEAFF.